The source of this T cell receptor beta chain is a study of T cell repertoires in cytomegalovirus infection. About the study: Selection of CMV epitopes for the study included recently identified HLA-C-restricted and well-studied HLA-B-restricted ones. Public TCR beta signatures indicated both CMV infection and matching HLA type. The study, taken as a whole, reports: Pooled public TCR beta family frequency picked out CMV carriers with the relevant HLA. Clonotype analysis showed dominance of the ex vivo response by HLA-C-restricted CMV-specific TCR beta clonotypes.

TCRdb passed the reads through MiXCR, listing each CDR3 protein once. This table has around 750,000 distinct CDR3 sequences, around a third appearing once. The CDR3 has 17 amino acids. V lost 0 bases, J lost 0 bases, and 9 bases lay in between. The V gene's germline CDR1 is SGHVS and CDR2 FNYEAQ. A word on this clonotype: Its antigen is not identified.

This clonotype was obtained from a human donor in good health (CMV status not recorded). Some clones in this sample may be carry-over from other donors' samples. The sequences come from cultured CD8+ T cells from PBMCs, collected from culture after CMV antigen stimulation. This chain connects TRBV7-6 to TRBJ1-6; D unresolved. The CDR3 loop is CASSLAGVSSYNSPLHF. Here the CDR3 DNA reads TGTGCCAGCAGCTTAGCCGGGGTTAGCTCCTATAATTCACCCCTCCACTTT.